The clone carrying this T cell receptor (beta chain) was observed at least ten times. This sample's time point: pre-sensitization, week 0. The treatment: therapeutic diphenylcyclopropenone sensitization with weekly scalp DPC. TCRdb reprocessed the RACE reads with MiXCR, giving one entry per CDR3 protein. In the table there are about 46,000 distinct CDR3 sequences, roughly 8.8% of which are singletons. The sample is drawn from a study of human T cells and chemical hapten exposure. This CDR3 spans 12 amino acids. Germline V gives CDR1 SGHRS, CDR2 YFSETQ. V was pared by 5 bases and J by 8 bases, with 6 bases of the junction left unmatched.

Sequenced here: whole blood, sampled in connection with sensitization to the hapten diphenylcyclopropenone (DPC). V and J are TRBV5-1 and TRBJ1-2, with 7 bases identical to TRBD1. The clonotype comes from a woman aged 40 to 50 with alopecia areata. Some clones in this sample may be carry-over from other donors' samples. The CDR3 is CASSITGEGYTF. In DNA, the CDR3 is TGCGCCAGCAGTATAACAGGGGAAGGCTACACCTTC.